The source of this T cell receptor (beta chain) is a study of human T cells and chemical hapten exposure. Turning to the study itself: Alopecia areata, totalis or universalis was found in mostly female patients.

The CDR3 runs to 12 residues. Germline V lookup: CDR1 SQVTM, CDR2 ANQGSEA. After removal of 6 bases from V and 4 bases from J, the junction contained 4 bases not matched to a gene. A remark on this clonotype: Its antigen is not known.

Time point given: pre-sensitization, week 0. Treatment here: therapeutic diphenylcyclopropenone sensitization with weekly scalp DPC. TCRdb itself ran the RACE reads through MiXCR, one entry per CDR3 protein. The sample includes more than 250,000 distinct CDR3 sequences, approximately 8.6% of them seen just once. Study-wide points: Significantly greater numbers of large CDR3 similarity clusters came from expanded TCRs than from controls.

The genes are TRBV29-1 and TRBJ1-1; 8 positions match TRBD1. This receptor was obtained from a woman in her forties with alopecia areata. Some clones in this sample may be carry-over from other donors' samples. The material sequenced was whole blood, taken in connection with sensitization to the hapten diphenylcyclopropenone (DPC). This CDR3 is CSVTGEGTEAFF. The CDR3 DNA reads TGCAGCGTGACAGGGGAGGGCACTGAAGCTTTCTTT.